Listed here is a single T cell receptor beta chain. As yet, its antigen is unknown. The diagnosis was founded upon clinical symptoms, serum thyroxine, TRAb, thyroid ultrasound and orbital computed tomography. This entry belongs to a study of Graves' ophthalmopathy and Graves' hyperthyroidism. Overall study context: At initial diagnosis, peripheral blood was obtained, and this preceded any treatment. Study results and limitations: Progression of ophthalmopathy was predicted by the model with roughly 65% sensitivity and roughly 78% specificity.

The sequenced template was RNA, covering the TCR beta CDR3 region. The library came from an HTBI-primed first-round RT-PCR and a second-round multiplex PCR. TCRdb redid the calling of the multiplex PCR reads with MiXCR, one entry per CDR3 protein. The sample lists almost 750,000 distinct CDR3 sequences, approximately 40% occurring once. The sample comprised peripheral blood. This receptor was taken from an adult man with Graves' ophthalmopathy.

Here the CDR3 DNA reads TGTGCCAGCAGCGCCCCGGGACTAGCCGGGGAGACCCAGTACTTC. Translated: CASSAPGLAGETQYF. The chain uses TRBV7-2 and TRBJ2-5, with 9 bases that match TRBD2. The trim removed 5 bases at V and 5 bases at J, leaving 9 bases unmatched. From germline, CDR1 is SGHTA and CDR2 FQGNSA. The CDR3 covers 15 residues.